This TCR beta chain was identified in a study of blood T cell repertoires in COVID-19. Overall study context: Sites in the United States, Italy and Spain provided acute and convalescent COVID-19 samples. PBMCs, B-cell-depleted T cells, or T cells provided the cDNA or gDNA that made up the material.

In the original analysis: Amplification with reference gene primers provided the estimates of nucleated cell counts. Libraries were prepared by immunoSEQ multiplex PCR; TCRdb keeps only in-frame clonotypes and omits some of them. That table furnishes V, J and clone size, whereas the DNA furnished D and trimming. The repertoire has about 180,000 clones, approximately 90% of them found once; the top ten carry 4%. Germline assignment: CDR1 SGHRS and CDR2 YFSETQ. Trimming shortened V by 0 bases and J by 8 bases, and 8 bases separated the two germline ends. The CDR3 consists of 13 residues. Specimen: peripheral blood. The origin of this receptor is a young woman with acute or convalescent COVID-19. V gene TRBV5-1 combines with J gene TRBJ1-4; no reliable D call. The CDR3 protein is CASSLVGFEKLFF. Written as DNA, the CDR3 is TGCGCCAGCAGCTTGGTTGGCTTCGAAAAACTGTTTTTT.